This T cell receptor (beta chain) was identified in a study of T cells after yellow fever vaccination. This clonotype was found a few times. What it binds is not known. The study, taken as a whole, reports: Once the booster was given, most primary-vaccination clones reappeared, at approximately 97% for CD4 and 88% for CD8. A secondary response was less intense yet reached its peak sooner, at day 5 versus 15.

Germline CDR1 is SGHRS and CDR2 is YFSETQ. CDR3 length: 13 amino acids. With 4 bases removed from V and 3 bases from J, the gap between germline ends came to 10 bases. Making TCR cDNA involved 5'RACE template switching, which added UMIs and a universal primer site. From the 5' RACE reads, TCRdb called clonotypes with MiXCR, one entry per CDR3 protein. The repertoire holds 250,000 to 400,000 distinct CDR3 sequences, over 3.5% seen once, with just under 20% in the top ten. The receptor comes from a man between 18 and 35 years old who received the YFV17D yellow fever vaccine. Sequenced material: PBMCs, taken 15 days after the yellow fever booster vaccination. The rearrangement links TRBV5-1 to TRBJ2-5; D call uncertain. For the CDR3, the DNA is TGCGCCAGCAGCCAGTATCTAAAAGAGACCCAGTACTTC. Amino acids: CASSQYLKETQYF. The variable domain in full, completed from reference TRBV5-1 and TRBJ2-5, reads KAGVTQTPRYLIKTRGQQVTLSCSPISGHRSVSWYQQTPGQGLQFLFEYFSETQRNKGNFPGRFSGRQFSNSRSEMNVSTLELGDSALYLCASSQYLKETQYFGPGTRLLVL.